The entry below gives a single T cell receptor beta chain sequence along with its context. Its antigen is undetermined. This sample was taken from a study of shared clonotypes between healthy human individuals. Study as a whole: The donors, two women and three men, were aged 18 to 49. Three CD4 naive, three CD4 memory, two CD8 naive and one CD8 memory plate were used per donor.

The naive CD8 population came from CD45RO-negative cells selected for CCR7, without terminally differentiated effector memory CD45RA+ cells. Study-wide findings and caveats: Sorted-subset sequencing was shown by rarefaction to be incomplete despite large depth. Sampling covered blood only; tissue repertoires likely differ.

Generated by immunoSEQ multiplex PCR, the TCRdb table keeps only in-frame clones and is missing some. The table records 450,000 to 700,000 clones, roughly 95% of them present only once. Germline assignment: CDR1 LNHDA and CDR2 SQIVND (reference sequence). This CDR3 comprises 11 residues. V was cut by 10 bases and J by 0 bases, with 6 bases left in between. The chain joins TRBV19 to TRBJ1-1, with D hard to call. The sequence was obtained from a woman in her thirties in good health. The sample taken for sequencing was naive CD8+ T cells sorted from blood. The chain's CDR3 is CATTLNTEAFF. As DNA, the CDR3 is TGTGCCACGACTTTGAACACTGAAGCTTTCTTT.